These 31 T cell receptor beta chains were all obtained from the same sample, sequenced in a study of T cell repertoires in cytomegalovirus infection. TCRdb ran MiXCR on the reads and lists one entry per CDR3 protein. The sample has around 300,000 distinct CDR3 sequences; more than 8% are singletons. Sequencing was done on a sample of PBMCs. Receptor source: a human donor in good health (CMV status not recorded). Some clones in this sample may be carry-over from other donors' samples.

This clonotype has ten or more counts. The J gene is TRBJ1-1, the V gene TRBV12-3 or TRBV12-4; 8 nucleotides agree with TRBD1. V gave up 7 bases and J gave up 3 bases; unmatched junction bases: 7. This CDR3 has 14 residues. The CDR3 spells CASNDRGEHTEAFF. CDR3 bases: TGTGCCAGCAACGACAGGGGAGAACACACTGAAGCTTTCTTT.

This clonotype has a count of ten or more. This rearrangement joins TRBV7-2 to TRBJ1-6; D call uncertain. V was trimmed by 10 bases and J by 0 bases, leaving 13 bases between them. The germline CDR1 and CDR2 sequences are SGHTA and FQGNSA. The length of the CDR3 is 15 residues. CDR3 sequence (DNA): TGTGCCACCAGAGGCGGAAGCTCCTATAATTCACCCCTCCACTTT. It translates to CATRGGSSYNSPLHF.

The V call is TRBV4-1, the J call TRBJ2-7, with unresolved D. This CDR3 has 14 residues. V shed 4 bases and J shed 3 bases, with 13 bases lying between them. Germline lookup yields CDR1 MGHRA and CDR2 YSYEKL. The CDR3 region has the DNA TGCGCCAGCAGCCCAGTGGCGACGTTCTACGAGCAGTACTTC. This encodes CASSPVATFYEQYF.

CDR3 in amino acids: CASSRDPGGELFF. In nucleotides, the CDR3 is TGTGCCAGCAGCCGGGATCCCGGAGGGGAGCTGTTTTTT. The chain is built from TRBV7-3 and TRBJ2-2; weak D call: TRBD2 (5 bases). The germline V gene has CDR1 SGHTA and CDR2 FQGTGA. The V end was cut by 5 bases, the J end by 8 bases, with 12 bases between. The CDR3 is made up of 13 amino acids. Full variable domain (remainder filled in from reference TRBV7-3 and TRBJ2-2): GAGVSQTPSNKVTEKGKYVELRCDPISGHTALYWYRQSLGQGPEFLIYFQGTGAADDSGLPNDRFFAVRPEGSVSTLKIQRTERGDSAVYLCASSRDPGGELFFGEGSRLTVL.

The rearrangement links TRBV7-2 to TRBJ1-5; D remains unclear. Trimming shortened V by 6 bases and J by 6 bases, and 6 bases separated the two germline ends. This CDR3 is 11 amino acids long. Germline assignment: CDR1 SGHTA and CDR2 FQGNSA. CDR3 sequence: CASRNGQPQHF. In nucleotides, the CDR3 is TGTGCCAGCAGGAACGGTCAGCCCCAGCATTTT.

This clonotype is a singleton in its sample. The V gene is TRBV7-9, the J gene TRBJ1-1; unclear D gene. The CDR3 covers 15 residues. Germline V lookup: CDR1 SEHNR, CDR2 FQNEAQ (reference sequence). V was clipped by 5 bases and J by 4 bases, with 17 bases between them. CDR3 residues: CASSTQAGEGTEAFF. CDR3 in DNA: TGTGCCAGCAGCACTCAGGCGGGAGAGGGCACTGAAGCTTTCTTT.

The rearrangement joins TRBV4-2 to TRBJ2-1, with 11 bases matching TRBD2. Germline CDR1 is LGHNA and CDR2 is YNFKEQ. CDR3 length: 16 residues. Trimming cost V 4 bases and J 5 bases; bases outside gene matches: 7. Here the CDR3 reads CASSPFGLAGNNEQFF. In DNA form, the CDR3 reads TGTGCCAGCAGCCCCTTTGGACTAGCGGGCAACAATGAGCAGTTCTTC.

This chain joins TRBV7-2 and TRBJ2-7; 7 nucleotides align to TRBD2. This CDR3 comprises 15 residues. The germline V gene encodes CDR1 SGHTA and CDR2 FQGNSA. Trimming at V came to 5 bases and at J to 4 bases, leaving 11 bases not matched to a gene. The CDR3 nucleotides are TGTGCCAGCAGCCAGATAGCGGGCCGGGGTTACGAGCAGTACTTC. Amino acid sequence: CASSQIAGRGYEQYF.

This clonotype was detected many times. The V call is TRBV7-9, the J call TRBJ2-3; 12 bases match TRBD2. This CDR3 has 18 residues. Germline CDR1 and CDR2: SEHNR and FQNEAQ (reference sequence). Trimming took 5 bases from V and 2 from J; bases not matched to a gene: 11. CDR3 in amino acids: CASSAKIRTSGVTDTQYF. CDR3 nucleotides: TGTGCCAGCAGCGCGAAAATAAGGACTAGCGGGGTCACAGATACGCAGTATTTT.

On this clonotype: A junction end diverges from the germline sequence, so it may reflect a read error. The chain recombines TRBV7-9 with TRBJ1-6; 12 bases agree with TRBD1. The CDR3 contains 17 residues. The germline V gene encodes CDR1 SEHNR and CDR2 FQNEAQ (reference sequence). The CDR3 spells CDSSPGTGGRENSPLHF. DNA for the CDR3: TGTGACAGCAGCCCCGGGACAGGGGGCCGAGAGAATTCACCCCTCCACTTT.

At least ten counts were recorded for this clonotype. This chain uses TRBV7-2 with TRBJ2-7, with 7 bases fitting TRBD2. The CDR3 contains 15 residues. With V trimmed by 5 bases and J by 3 bases, 10 bases remained unmatched. In germline, CDR1 is SGHTA, CDR2 FQGNSA. CDR3: CASSLTSAGDYEQYF. The CDR3 region has the DNA TGTGCCAGCAGCCTTACATCGGCGGGAGACTACGAGCAGTACTTC.

This clonotype turned up a few times. V and J are TRBV27 and TRBJ1-1; D gene unclear. The V gene lost 5 bases and the J gene lost 4 bases, with 14 bases spanning the gap. The CDR3 has 14 residues. Germline V gene sequence: CDR1 MNHEY, CDR2 SMNVEV (reference sequence). The CDR3 DNA follows: TGTGCCAGCAGTCGAGTCTTCACGTTCACTGAAGCTTTCTTT. This gives the protein CASSRVFTFTEAFF.

This clonotype occurred many times. The chain combines TRBV6-2 or TRBV6-3 with TRBJ2-3, with TRBD1 matching over 8 bases. V was pared by 6 bases and J by 4 bases, with 24 bases of the junction left unmatched. From germline, CDR1 is MNHEY and CDR2 SVGEGT. The CDR3 totals 20 residues. Here the CDR3 reads CASSHSGRTGILARADTQYF. Written as DNA, the CDR3 is TGTGCCAGCAGCCACAGCGGCCGGACAGGGATTCTTGCACGGGCAGATACGCAGTATTTT.

This clonotype was recorded many times. The chain links TRBV12-3 or TRBV12-4 to TRBJ2-1; 15 nucleotides align to TRBD2. V shed 5 bases and J 10 bases; nucleotides not matched to a gene: 12. The CDR3 sequence is 17 residues long. The CDR3 sequence: CASSTGTSGRFRGEQFF. In DNA, the CDR3 is TGTGCCAGCAGTACCGGGACTAGCGGGAGGTTTCGGGGGGAGCAGTTCTTC.

This clonotype came up a few times. The chain links TRBV7-2 to TRBJ2-3, with D perhaps matching TRBD2 (6 bases). CDR3 length: 15 residues. V was cut by 7 bases and J by 3 bases, with 17 bases left in between. CDR1 SGHTA and CDR2 FQGNSA come from the germline V gene. The CDR3 loop reads CASNPRGFLTDTQYF. CDR3 in DNA: TGTGCCAGCAACCCACGGGGGTTTTTGACAGATACGCAGTATTTT.

The rearrangement joins TRBV6-2 or TRBV6-3 to TRBJ2-2; 10 bases match TRBD1. Per the germline V gene, CDR1 is MNHEY and CDR2 is SVGEGT. The CDR3 is made up of 16 amino acids. Trimming took 6 bases from V and 1 from J; bases not matched to a gene: 5. As DNA, the CDR3 is TGTGCCAGCAGACTAAGGACAGGGGGGAACACCGGGGAGCTGTTTTTT. It encodes CASRLRTGGNTGELFF.

The chain combines TRBV7-9 with TRBJ2-3; D gene ambiguous. Trimming cost V 5 bases and J 4 bases, with 7 bases left between them. Germline CDR1 and CDR2: SEHNR and FQNEAQ (reference sequence). The CDR3 has 12 residues. CDR3 sequence: CASSPPPDTQYF. CDR3 sequence (DNA): TGTGCCAGCAGCCCACCCCCAGATACGCAGTATTTT.

This rearrangement joins TRBV20-1 to TRBJ2-3, with no clear D. Trimming removed 6 bases at V and 9 bases at J, with 13 bases between. This CDR3 is built from 11 residues. Germline CDR1 is DFQATT and CDR2 is SNEGSKA (reference sequence). The CDR3 DNA reads TGCAGTGCCGTGACGGCAGCCACGCAGTATTTT. Its protein is CSAVTAATQYF.

The chain has TRBV11-2 and TRBJ2-2; 7 bases are shared with TRBD2. The CDR3 totals 16 residues. Germline V gene lookup returns CDR1 SGHAT and CDR2 FQNNGV. Trimming cost V 5 bases and J 0 bases; bases outside gene matches: 6. CDR3 sequence reads: CASSPYGTTNTGELFF. In DNA form, the CDR3 reads TGTGCCAGCAGCCCTTACGGGACTACGAACACCGGGGAGCTGTTTTTT.

This clonotype was observed many times. This chain links TRBV28 with TRBJ2-1; TRBD1 matches at 9 bases. CDR1 MDHEN and CDR2 SYDVKM come from the germline V gene. The V segment lost 6 bases and the J segment 7 bases; nucleotides outside the gene matches: 7. The CDR3 extends over 14 amino acids. The CDR3 protein is CASSWTGARNEQFF. Written as DNA, the CDR3 is TGTGCCAGCAGCTGGACAGGGGCGAGGAATGAGCAGTTCTTC.

The CDR3 is CASSFGLNTGELFF. CDR3 coding DNA: TGTGCCAGCAGCTTCGGTCTGAACACCGGGGAGCTGTTTTTT. This sequence joins TRBV7-9 and TRBJ2-2; D remains unclear. The V end lost 3 bases, the J end lost 1 base, and 6 bases lay between the germline ends. This CDR3 spans 14 amino acids. Germline-derived CDR1 and CDR2 are SEHNR and FQNEAQ (reference sequence).

This clonotype was recorded at least ten times. The V gene is TRBV7-2, the J gene TRBJ1-6, with D tentatively TRBD1 (6 bases). Trimming pared 1 base from V and 7 bases from J, leaving 8 bases between. This CDR3 has 14 residues. Germline V CDR1 and CDR2: SGHTA, FQGNSA. The CDR3 DNA follows: TGTGCCAGCAGCTTAGGACAGGAGAATTCACCCCTCCACTTT. Protein product: CASSLGQENSPLHF.

This clonotype was seen many times. The V call is TRBV7-2, the J call TRBJ2-7; TRBD2 matches at 9 bases. Germline loops: CDR1 SGHTA, CDR2 FQGNSA. After removal of 4 bases from V and 6 bases from J, the junction contained 7 bases not matched to a gene. This CDR3 region has 14 residues. For the CDR3, the DNA is TGTGCCAGCAGCTCCTTAGCGGGAGCTTTCGAGCAGTACTTC. This translates into CASSSLAGAFEQYF. Variable domain in full (rest from reference TRBV7-2 and TRBJ2-7): GAGVSQSPSNKVTEKGKDVELRCDPISGHTALYWYRQSLGQGLEFLIYFQGNSAPDKSGLPSDRFSAERTGGSVSTLTIQRTQQEDSAVYLCASSSLAGAFEQYFGPGTRLTVT.

V and J are TRBV15 and TRBJ1-1; no clear D gene. The CDR3 is made up of 12 amino acids. Looked up from germline, CDR1 is LNHNV and CDR2 is YYDKDF (reference sequence). Trimming took off 1 base at V and 2 bases at J, with 2 bases between the two ends. The CDR3: CATSRGNTEAFF. The CDR3 DNA reads TGTGCCACCAGCAGAGGAAACACTGAAGCTTTCTTT. The variable domain in full, completed from reference TRBV15 and TRBJ1-1, reads DAMVIQNPRYQVTQFGKPVTLSCSQTLNHNVMYWYQQKSSQAPKLLFHYYDKDFNNEADTPDNFQSRRPNTSFCFLDIRSPGLGDTAMYLCATSRGNTEAFFGQGTRLTVV.

At least ten counts were recorded for this clonotype. V usage is TRBV7-2 and J usage is TRBJ1-2; 7 bases agree with TRBD1. The germline gives CDR1 SGHTA, CDR2 FQGNSA. This CDR3 has 14 amino acids. Trimming took 4 bases from V and 7 from J; bases not matched to a gene: 9. The CDR3 is CASSSNPQGGGYTF. For the CDR3, the DNA is TGTGCCAGCAGCTCAAACCCTCAGGGGGGTGGCTACACCTTC.

This clonotype has ten or more counts. CDR3 in amino acids: CASSPGATGWHIQYF. The CDR3 DNA sequence: TGTGCCAGCAGCCCGGGGGCCACAGGGTGGCACATTCAGTACTTC. The J gene is TRBJ2-4, the V gene TRBV9; D tentatively reads TRBD1 or TRBD2 (6 bases each). V shed 4 bases and J shed 8 bases, with 19 bases lying between them. The CDR3 length is 15 residues. Germline assignment: CDR1 SGDLS and CDR2 YYNGEE.

The rearrangement uses TRBV7-2 and TRBJ2-3, with D tentatively TRBD2 (6 bases). The CDR3 is made up of 16 amino acids. Germline values: CDR1 SGHTA, CDR2 FQGNSA. The V end lost 5 bases, the J end lost 0 bases, and 15 bases lay between the germline ends. CDR3 bases: TGTGCCAGCAGCATCCCCCAGGCGGGAAGCACAGATACGCAGTATTTT. It codes for CASSIPQAGSTDTQYF.

The chain links TRBV27 to TRBJ2-7; 10 positions agree with TRBD1. The CDR3 consists of 14 residues. V shed 10 bases and J 1 base; nucleotides not matched to a gene: 7. Germline CDR1 reads MNHEY; CDR2 reads SMNVEV (reference sequence). In DNA, the CDR3 is TGTGCCACCCCACCGGGACAGGGGTCCTACGAGCAGTACTTC. This sequence encodes CATPPGQGSYEQYF.

A note on this clonotype: A much bigger clone sits one base away, suggesting this may be a read error. The V and J genes are TRBV7-2 and TRBJ1-1; a weak D match, TRBD1 (6 bases). The germline V gene encodes CDR1 SGHTA and CDR2 FQGNSA. Trimming cost V 5 bases and J 1 base, with 14 bases left between them. This CDR3 contains 15 residues. The CDR3 DNA reads as TGTGCCAGCAGCCCGAGGACAGTGGGGAACACTGAAGCTTTCTTT. Amino acids: CASSPRTVGNTEAFF.

This clonotype was observed a handful of times. V usage is TRBV7-8 and J usage is TRBJ2-7, with TRBD1 identical over 10 bases. The CDR3 runs to 15 residues. The germline V gene has CDR1 SGHVS and CDR2 FQNEAQ. Trimming took 4 bases from V and 4 from J; bases not matched to a gene: 7. CDR3 in amino acids: CASSSGQGEAYEQYF. CDR3 bases: TGTGCCAGCAGCTCCGGACAGGGGGAGGCGTACGAGCAGTACTTC.

This clonotype has a count of ten or more. V gene TRBV28 combines with J gene TRBJ1-2; 7 bases line up with TRBD1. With V trimmed by 6 bases and J by 4 bases, 17 bases remained unmatched. Germline CDR1 is MDHEN and CDR2 is SYDVKM. The CDR3 consists of 17 residues. The CDR3 spells CASSPIGTPRDSYGYTF. In DNA form, the CDR3 reads TGTGCCAGCAGCCCTATCGGCACTCCTCGGGACAGCTATGGCTACACCTTC.